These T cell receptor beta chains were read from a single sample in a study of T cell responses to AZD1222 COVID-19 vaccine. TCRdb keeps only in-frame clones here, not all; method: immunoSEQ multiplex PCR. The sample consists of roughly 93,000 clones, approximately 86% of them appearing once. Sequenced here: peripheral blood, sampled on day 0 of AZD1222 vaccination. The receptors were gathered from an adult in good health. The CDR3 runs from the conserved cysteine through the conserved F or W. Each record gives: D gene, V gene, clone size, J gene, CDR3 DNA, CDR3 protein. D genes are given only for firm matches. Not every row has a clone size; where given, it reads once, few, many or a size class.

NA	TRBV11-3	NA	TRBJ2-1	TGTGCCAGCAGCCCAGGACTGGGTATCGGAAGTGGGAATGAGCAGTTCTTC	CASSPGLGIGSGNEQFF
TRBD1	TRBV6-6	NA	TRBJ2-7	TGTGCCAGCATGCTCGACAGGGGGCGCTACGAGCAGTACTTC	CASMLDRGRYEQYF
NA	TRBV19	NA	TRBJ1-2	TGTGCCAGTAGTTCCCAGAGGGTCCAGGATGGCTACACCTTC	CASSSQRVQDGYTF
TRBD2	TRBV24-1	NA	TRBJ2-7	TGTGCCACCAGTGATTTAGGACTAGCGGGAGGGCCTGGACCCTACGAGCAGTACTTC	CATSDLGLAGGPGPYEQYF
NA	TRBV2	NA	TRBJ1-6	TGTGCCAGCAGCGGTGGATCACCCCTCCACTTT	CASSGGSPLHF
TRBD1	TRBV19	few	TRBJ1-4	TGTGCCAGTAGTATTCTGACAGGGATAAATGAAAAACTGTTTTTT	CASSILTGINEKLFF
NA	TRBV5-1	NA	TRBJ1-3	TGCGCCAGCAGGACAGACAGGTCTGGAAACACCATATATTTT	CASRTDRSGNTIYF
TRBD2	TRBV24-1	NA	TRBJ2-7	TGTGCCACCAGTGACAGGTCGGGGACTAGCGGTTCCTACTCCTACGAGCAGTACTTC	CATSDRSGTSGSYSYEQYF
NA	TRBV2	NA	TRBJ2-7	TGTGCCAGCAGTGAAGAGGGGGGGTACTACGAGCAGTACTTC	CASSEEGGYYEQYF
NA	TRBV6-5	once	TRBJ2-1	TGTGCCAGCAGATGGACGGCGGCTGAGCAGTTCTTC	CASRWTAAEQFF
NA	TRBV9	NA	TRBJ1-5	TGTGCCAGCAGCGCCAGTATTAATCAGCCCCAGCATTTT	CASSASINQPQHF
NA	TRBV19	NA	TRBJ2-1	TGTGCCAGTAGTAGCGGGACAACCCGCAATGAGCAGTTCTTC	CASSSGTTRNEQFF
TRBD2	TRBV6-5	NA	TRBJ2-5	TGTGCCAGCAGCTACTCTAGCGGGGGGGCGGGGACCCAGTACTTC	CASSYSSGGAGTQYF
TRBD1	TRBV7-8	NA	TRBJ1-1	TGTGCCAGCAGCTTAGTCAGGGGGGGGGCATCTGAAGCTTTCTTT	CASSLVRGGASEAFF
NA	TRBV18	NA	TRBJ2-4	TGTGCCAGCTCACCAGCAGTCATAGCCAAAAACATTCAGTACTTC	CASSPAVIAKNIQYF
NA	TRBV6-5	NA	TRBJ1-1	TGTGCCAGCAAAAGACAGTTGAACACTGAAGCTTTCTTT	CASKRQLNTEAFF
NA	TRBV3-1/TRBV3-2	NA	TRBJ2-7	TGTGCCAGCACCGCGGGGGCGGGACTTTACGAGCAGTACTTC	CASTAGAGLYEQYF
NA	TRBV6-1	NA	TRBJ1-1	TGTACGCCGCGGATGAACACTGAAGCTTTCTTT	CTPRMNTEAFF
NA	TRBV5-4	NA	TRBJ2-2	TGTGCCAGCAGCTTGGTTGGGACCAGTACCGGGGAGCTGTTTTTT	CASSLVGTSTGELFF
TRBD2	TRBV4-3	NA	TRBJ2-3	TGCGCCAGCAGCCACTCGATAGGAGCGGGAGGCCAAGATACGCAGTATTTT	CASSHSIGAGGQDTQYF
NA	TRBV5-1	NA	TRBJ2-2	TGCGCCAGCAGCTTGGCTGTCCCCGGGGAGCTGTTTTTT	CASSLAVPGELFF
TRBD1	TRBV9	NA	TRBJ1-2	TGTGCCAGCAGCGTCCATGACAGGGTGCCCTATGGCTACACCTTC	CASSVHDRVPYGYTF
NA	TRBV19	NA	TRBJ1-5	TGTGCCAGTAGTCCGGGACACGTCGGCAATCAGCCCCAGCATTTT	CASSPGHVGNQPQHF
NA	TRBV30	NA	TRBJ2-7	TGTGCCTGGACCGCGTCCCAGTCCAACTACGAGCAGTACTTC	CAWTASQSNYEQYF
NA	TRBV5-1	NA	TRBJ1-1	TGCGCCAGCAGCTTGCAGGGTGCCAACACTGAAGCTTTCTTT	CASSLQGANTEAFF
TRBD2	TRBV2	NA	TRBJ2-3	TGTGCCAGCACAAGCGGGGGGGCAGATACGCAGTATTTT	CASTSGGADTQYF
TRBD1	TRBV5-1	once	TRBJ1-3	TGCGCCAGCAGCCCGACAGGGGGTATCTCTGGAAACACCATATATTTT	CASSPTGGISGNTIYF
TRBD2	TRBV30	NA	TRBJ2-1	TGTGCCTGGAGTCCCCCGCGGGGGGTTAGGTCGGAGCAGTTCTTC	CAWSPPRGVRSEQFF
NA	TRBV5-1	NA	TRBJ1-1	TGCGCCAGCAGCTTGGGGACAGTATCGGACACTGAAGCTTTCTTT	CASSLGTVSDTEAFF
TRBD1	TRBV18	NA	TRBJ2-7	TGTGCCAGCTCATCGAGGACAGGGGGTTGGGAGCAGTACTTC	CASSSRTGGWEQYF
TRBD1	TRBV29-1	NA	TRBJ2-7	TGCAGCGTTGCCGGGACAGGGATCTACGAGCAGTACTTC	CSVAGTGIYEQYF
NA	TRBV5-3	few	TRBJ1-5	TGTGCCAGAAGCTTCCGGGATGTTAATCAGCCCCAGCATTTT	CARSFRDVNQPQHF
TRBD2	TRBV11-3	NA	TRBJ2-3	TGTGCCAGCAGCCCCTCGCTAGCGGGGGGCACAGATACGCAGTATTTT	CASSPSLAGGTDTQYF
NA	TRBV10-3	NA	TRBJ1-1	TGTGCCATCAGTGAGGAACAGGGTCAGGGTTTCTTT	CAISEEQGQGFF
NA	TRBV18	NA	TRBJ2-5	TGTGCCAGCTCAGGGGCAGGGAACCTCCACCAAGAGACCCAGTACTTC	CASSGAGNLHQETQYF
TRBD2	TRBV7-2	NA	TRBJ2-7	TGTGCCAGCAGCCTTACTAGCGGGGGATCGTACGAGCAGTACTTC	CASSLTSGGSYEQYF
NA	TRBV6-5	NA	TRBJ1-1	TGTGCCAGCACCGGCAGGTTGAACACTGAAGCTTTCTTT	CASTGRLNTEAFF
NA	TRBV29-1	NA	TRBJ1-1	TGCAGCGTTGCCCTGAAGGGAGGGGGTGAAGCTTTCTTT	CSVALKGGGEAFF
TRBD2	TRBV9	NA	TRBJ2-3	TGTGCCAGCAGCTCCGGGGGGGTGACAGATACGCAGTATTTT	CASSSGGVTDTQYF
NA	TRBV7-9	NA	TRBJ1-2	TGTGCCAGCAGCCCCCGGGGGGATGGCTACACCTTC	CASSPRGDGYTF
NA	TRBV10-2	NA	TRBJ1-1	TGCGCCAGCAGTGTATTGGGGGCCGAGGCTGAAGCTTTCTTT	CASSVLGAEAEAFF
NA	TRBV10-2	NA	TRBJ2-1	TGCGCCAGCAGCGACGGGACCGGTTCCTACAATGAGCAGTTCTTC	CASSDGTGSYNEQFF
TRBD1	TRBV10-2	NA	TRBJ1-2	TGCGCCAGCAGTGACCCGGTCGGACAGGGGGCGCATAACTATGGCTACACCTTC	CASSDPVGQGAHNYGYTF
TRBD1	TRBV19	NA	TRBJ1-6	TGTGCCAGTAGCCCGACAGGGGGCAATAATTCACCCCTCCACTTT	CASSPTGGNNSPLHF
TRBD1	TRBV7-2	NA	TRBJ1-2	TGTGCCAGCAGCTCGAGACCGCCGGGACAGGCTAACTATGGCTACACCTTC	CASSSRPPGQANYGYTF
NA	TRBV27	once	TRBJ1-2	TGTGCCAGCAGTTTAGAGCCAGGGAACTATGGGTATGGCTACACCTTC	CASSLEPGNYGYGYTF
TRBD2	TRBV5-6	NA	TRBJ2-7	TGTGCCAGCAGCCCCCCTCTATCGGGACTAGCGGGAGCAAGCGAGCAGTACTTC	CASSPPLSGLAGASEQYF
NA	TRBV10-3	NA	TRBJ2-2	TGTGCCGCCAGACTAGCCGGGGAGCTGTTTTTT	CAARLAGELFF
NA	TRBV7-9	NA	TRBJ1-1	TGTGCCAGCAGCTTAGGGGACGGAGCTTTCTTT	CASSLGDGAFF
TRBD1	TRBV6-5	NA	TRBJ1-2	TGTGCCAGCAGTAGTGCAGGGGGCAACTATGGCTACACCTTC	CASSSAGGNYGYTF
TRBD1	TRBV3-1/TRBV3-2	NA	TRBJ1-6	TGTGCCAGCGGACAGGGAAATTCACCCCTCCACTTT	CASGQGNSPLHF
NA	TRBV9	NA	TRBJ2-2	TGTGCCAGCAGCGTAGGGCACGGGACAACCGGGGAGCTGTTTTTT	CASSVGHGTTGELFF